These T cell receptor beta chains were read from a single sample in a study of CD8 T cells in ankylosing spondylitis. TCRdb redid the calling of the 5' RACE reads with MiXCR, one entry per CDR3 protein. The sample includes around 340,000 distinct CDR3 sequences, 20% of them seen just once. Sequencing was done on a sample of blood, either unsorted or a sorted T cell fraction (not recorded which). The receptors were gathered from a male donor with ankylosing spondylitis or in good health (not recorded which). CDR3s include the opening cysteine and the closing phenylalanine or tryptophan. The D gene is left open where the match is weak. Clone sizes are given selectively: once, few, many, or a class where the clone is expanded.

CDR3aa | CDR3nt | j_gene | abundance | v_gene | d_gene
CASSLYLAANTGELFF | TGTGCCAGCAGCTTGTATCTAGCGGCGAACACCGGGGAGCTGTTTTTT | TRBJ2-2 | NA | TRBV5-6 | TRBD2
CATSGPRPGGVTNTQYF | TGTGCCACCAGTGGCCCCCGGCCCGGGGGGGTAACAAATACGCAGTATTTT | TRBJ2-3 | NA | TRBV24-1 | TRBD2
CASSYSRDSYEQYF | TGTGCCAGCAGTTACTCCAGGGATTCCTACGAGCAGTACTTC | TRBJ2-7 | few | TRBV6-5 | NA
CASSSQLSYEQYF | TGTGCCAGCAGTTCTCAACTCTCCTACGAGCAGTACTTC | TRBJ2-7 | many | TRBV12-3/TRBV12-4 | NA
CAWSVQDNEQFF | TGTGCCTGGAGTGTACAGGACAATGAGCAGTTCTTC | TRBJ2-1 | few | TRBV30 | NA
CSARGETQYF | TGCAGTGCCCGTGGTGAGACCCAGTACTTC | TRBJ2-5 | many | TRBV20-1 | NA
CASSYREKNQPQHF | TGTGCCAGCAGCTACCGGGAAAAAAATCAGCCCCAGCATTTT | TRBJ1-5 | NA | TRBV7-2 | NA
CASSFPSGALYNEQFF | TGTGCCAGCAGTTTCCCTAGCGGGGCTCTCTACAATGAGCAGTTCTTC | TRBJ2-1 | few | TRBV12-3/TRBV12-4 | TRBD2
CASSPRGPAEAFF | TGTGCCAGCAGCCCCAGGGGGCCGGCTGAAGCTTTCTTT | TRBJ1-1 | many | TRBV12-3/TRBV12-4 | TRBD1
CASSYTGGGMDTEAFF | TGTGCCAGCAGTTACACAGGGGGCGGAATGGACACTGAAGCTTTCTTT | TRBJ1-1 | NA | TRBV6-5 | TRBD1
CASRPGSRETQYF | TGTGCCAGCAGACCGGGCTCGCGGGAGACCCAGTACTTC | TRBJ2-5 | few | TRBV12-3/TRBV12-4 | NA
CASSGLAGGGTQYF | TGTGCCAGCAGTGGACTAGCGGGGGGGGGTACGCAGTATTTT | TRBJ2-3 | few | TRBV6-1 | TRBD2
CARTGDAGYTF | TGTGCCAGGACAGGGGACGCGGGCTACACCTTC | TRBJ1-2 | NA | TRBV2 | TRBD1
CASRATGLVHEQYF | TGTGCCAGCAGGGCGACAGGTCTTGTCCACGAGCAGTACTTC | TRBJ2-7 | few | TRBV12-3/TRBV12-4 | NA
CSVETQTGGTEAFF | TGCAGCGTTGAAACCCAAACAGGGGGCACTGAAGCTTTCTTT | TRBJ1-1 | NA | TRBV29-1 | TRBD1
CASSSRDRGRFKYTF | TGTGCCAGCAGTTCACGGGACAGGGGGCGTTTTAAGTACACCTTC | TRBJ1-2 | few | TRBV12-3/TRBV12-4 | TRBD1
CASSLAGLGGYEQYF | TGCGCCAGCAGCTTGGCCGGGCTGGGTGGCTACGAGCAGTACTTC | TRBJ2-7 | few | TRBV5-1 | NA
CASSFPGQGPDTQYF | TGTGCCAGCAGTTTTCCGGGACAGGGACCAGATACGCAGTATTTT | TRBJ2-3 | few | TRBV12-3/TRBV12-4 | TRBD1
CASSFPAGQAANTGELFF | TGCGCCAGCAGCTTTCCAGCGGGACAGGCCGCGAACACCGGGGAGCTGTTTTTT | TRBJ2-2 | few | TRBV5-1 | NA
CSAQTDYIDRGRDQPQHF | TGCAGTGCTCAAACCGACTATATCGACAGGGGGCGCGATCAGCCCCAGCATTTT | TRBJ1-5 | NA | TRBV20-1 | TRBD1
CASSQGPLIPQHF | TGTGCCAGCAGCCAGGGACCGCTAATCCCCCAGCATTTT | TRBJ1-5 | NA | TRBV7-9 | NA
CASSLLMGYEQYF | TGTGCCAGCAGCCTCCTGATGGGGTACGAGCAGTACTTC | TRBJ2-7 | few | TRBV27 | NA
CASSWDSSGNTIYF | TGTGCCAGCAGTTGGGACAGCTCTGGAAACACCATATATTTT | TRBJ1-3 | few | TRBV12-3/TRBV12-4 | TRBD1
CASSYTADTQYF | TGTGCCAGCAGCTACACCGCAGATACGCAGTATTTT | TRBJ2-3 | NA | TRBV11-2 | NA
CASSRSTEAFF | TGTGCCAGCAGTCGTTCCACTGAAGCTTTCTTT | TRBJ1-1 | many | TRBV12-3/TRBV12-4 | NA
CASSLEATGDFWELFF | TGTGCCAGCAGCTTAGAGGCGACAGGGGACTTCTGGGAGCTGTTTTTT | TRBJ2-2 | few | TRBV11-1 | TRBD1
CSVGDRPTDTQYF | TGCAGCGTGGGGGACAGGCCCACAGATACGCAGTATTTT | TRBJ2-3 | NA | TRBV29-1 | TRBD1
CASLGESDTQYF | TGTGCCAGCTTAGGAGAATCAGATACGCAGTATTTT | TRBJ2-3 | NA | TRBV5-6 | NA
CASSYLGLGGQNTDTQYF | TGTGCCAGCAGTTACCTAGGGCTGGGCGGACAGAACACAGATACGCAGTATTTT | TRBJ2-3 | NA | TRBV6-5 | NA
CASTQTGQNTGELFF | TGTGCCAGTACTCAGACGGGGCAAAACACCGGGGAGCTGTTTTTT | TRBJ2-2 | NA | TRBV19 | NA
CSVSDRLGQPQHF | TGCAGCGTTTCAGACAGGCTCGGACAGCCCCAGCATTTT | TRBJ1-5 | NA | TRBV29-1 | NA
CASSSGQPQHF | TGTGCCAGCAGTAGCGGACAGCCCCAGCATTTT | TRBJ1-5 | many | TRBV12-3/TRBV12-4 | NA
CASSFRRGWGAGEQFF | TGTGCCAGCAGCTTTCGTCGGGGATGGGGGGCCGGGGAGCAGTTCTTC | TRBJ2-1 | NA | TRBV5-5 | NA
CASSPLRDGLTFGANVLTF | TGCGCCAGCAGCCCTCTCCGGGACGGTCTTACGTTTGGGGCCAACGTCCTGACTTTC | TRBJ2-6 | many | TRBV4-1 | NA
CASSTRDSLMDTQYF | TGTGCCAGCAGCACGAGGGACAGCCTCATGGATACGCAGTATTTT | TRBJ2-3 | NA | TRBV6-1 | TRBD1
CASSLPYPTLLFNYGYTF | TGTGCCAGCAGCCTACCTTATCCAACCCTACTTTTCAACTATGGCTACACCTTC | TRBJ1-2 | NA | TRBV21-1 | NA
CASSHGSGTDTQYF | TGTGCCAGCAGCCATGGAAGCGGCACAGATACGCAGTATTTT | TRBJ2-3 | few | TRBV3-1 | NA
CSARQLNTGELFF | TGCAGTGCTAGACAGTTGAACACCGGGGAGCTGTTTTTT | TRBJ2-2 | NA | TRBV20-1 | NA
CASSHPDRIYEQYF | TGTGCCAGCAGCCACCCGGACAGAATCTACGAGCAGTACTTC | TRBJ2-7 | NA | TRBV2 | NA
CSAPQGAVSETQYF | TGCAGTGCACCACAGGGGGCGGTCAGCGAGACCCAGTACTTC | TRBJ2-5 | few | TRBV20-1 | TRBD1
CASSLGGVADTQYF | TGTGCCAGCAGCTTGGGGGGGGTGGCAGATACGCAGTATTTT | TRBJ2-3 | many | TRBV11-2 | TRBD2